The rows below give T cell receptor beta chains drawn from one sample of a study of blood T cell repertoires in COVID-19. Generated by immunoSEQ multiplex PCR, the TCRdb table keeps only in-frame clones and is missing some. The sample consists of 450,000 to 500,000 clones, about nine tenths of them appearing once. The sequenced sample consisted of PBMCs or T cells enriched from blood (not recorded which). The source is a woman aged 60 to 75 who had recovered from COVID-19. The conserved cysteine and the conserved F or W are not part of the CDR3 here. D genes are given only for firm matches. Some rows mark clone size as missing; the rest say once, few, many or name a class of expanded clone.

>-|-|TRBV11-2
ASTTRRGSYNEQF
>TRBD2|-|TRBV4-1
ASSPTFLAGDSYEQY
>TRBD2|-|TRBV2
ASSESGVNEQF
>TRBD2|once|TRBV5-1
ASSLGFSGGTYEQY
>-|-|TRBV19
ASSMGHEQF
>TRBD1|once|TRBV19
ASRPKWTGARRGEKLF
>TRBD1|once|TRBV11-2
ASSTGGNSPLH
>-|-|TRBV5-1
ASSLVVGGTNEQF
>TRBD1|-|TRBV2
ASSTGTGRVGYT
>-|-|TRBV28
ASNPRGAIPDTEAF
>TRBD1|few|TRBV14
ASSPTGALSYEQY
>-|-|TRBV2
ASARLASSYEQY
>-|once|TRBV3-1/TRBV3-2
ASSQWTQPNTGELF
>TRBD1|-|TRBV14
ASSQEKLQGIDTGELF
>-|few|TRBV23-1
ASSQGPVTLSNQPQH
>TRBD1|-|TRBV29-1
SVRGRPSGNTIY
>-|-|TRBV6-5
ASTQVWGGDYGYT
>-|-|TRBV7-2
ASTPYRDYGYT
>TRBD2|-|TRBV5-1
ASSLRLAGTSTDTQY
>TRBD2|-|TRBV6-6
ASSYGTRGYNEQF
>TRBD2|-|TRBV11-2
ASSFALVGGSSYEQY
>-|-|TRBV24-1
ATSDPRWTDTQY
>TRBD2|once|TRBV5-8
ASSHQRGRRTDTQY
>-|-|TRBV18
ASSPYDSPKKLF
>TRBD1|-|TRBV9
ASTERGQGYGYT
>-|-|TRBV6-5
ASRIDREAF
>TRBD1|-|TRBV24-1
ATSARDSAYGYT
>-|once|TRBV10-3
AISGGRDYGYT
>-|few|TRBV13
ASSLDRDQPQH
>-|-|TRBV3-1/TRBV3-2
ASSQGWVRGTGNTIY
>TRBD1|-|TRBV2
ASQIGQGINEKLF
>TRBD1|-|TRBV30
ACPSPSRGYGYT
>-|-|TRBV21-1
ASSNLSDRGYWATNEKLF
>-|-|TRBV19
ASSIGGQRNTEAF
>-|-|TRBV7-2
ASSLVGGGAGANVLT
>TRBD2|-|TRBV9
ASSVGGGAADTQY
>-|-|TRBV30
AWRWRWDTGELF
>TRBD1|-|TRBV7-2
ASSEDRGSQPQH
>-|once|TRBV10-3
AIRAGSTDTQY
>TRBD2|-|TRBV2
ASSEAQRGLAGVLNRSYNEQF
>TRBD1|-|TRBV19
ASTGPGQTYEQY
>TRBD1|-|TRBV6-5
ASSYLTGGNTIY
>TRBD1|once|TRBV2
ASSATGDRSNQPQH
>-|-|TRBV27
ASNRRGDNSPLH
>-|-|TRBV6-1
ASSDRPRANVLT
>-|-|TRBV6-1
ASSDLGGEGNYNEQF
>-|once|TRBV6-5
GIGGSNQPQH
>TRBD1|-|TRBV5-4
ASRGGSSYNEQF
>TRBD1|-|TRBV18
ASSPQGTDINYGYT